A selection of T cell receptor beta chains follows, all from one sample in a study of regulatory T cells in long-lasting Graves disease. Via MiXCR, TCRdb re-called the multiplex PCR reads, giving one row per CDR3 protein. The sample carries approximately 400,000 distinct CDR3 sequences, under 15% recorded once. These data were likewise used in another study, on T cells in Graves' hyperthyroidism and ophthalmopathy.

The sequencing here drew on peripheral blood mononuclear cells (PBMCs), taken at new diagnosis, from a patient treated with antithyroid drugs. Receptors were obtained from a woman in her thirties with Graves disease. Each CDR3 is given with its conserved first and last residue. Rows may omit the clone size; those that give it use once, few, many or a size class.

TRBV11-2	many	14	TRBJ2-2	CASNRQGNTGELFF
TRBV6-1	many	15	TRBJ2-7	CASSEPIRGPYEQYF
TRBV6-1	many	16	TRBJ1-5	CASRRGGVGISQPQHF
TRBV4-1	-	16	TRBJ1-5	CASSRFGTDSNQPQHF
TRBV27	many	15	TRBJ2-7	CASSLGGTVSYEQYF
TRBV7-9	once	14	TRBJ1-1	CASSGGALYTEAFF
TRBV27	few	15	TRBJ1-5	CASSSGQGTNQPQHF
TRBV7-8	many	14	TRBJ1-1	CASSYRGPNTEAFF
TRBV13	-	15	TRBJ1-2	CASSPSNDGGAGYTF
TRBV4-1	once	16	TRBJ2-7	CASSQEIRTTSYEQYF
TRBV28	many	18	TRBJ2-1	CASSLFPKAGAPYNEQFF
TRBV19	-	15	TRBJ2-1	CASSMESGTSHEQFF
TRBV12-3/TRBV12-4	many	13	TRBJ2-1	CASSFGRDNEQFF
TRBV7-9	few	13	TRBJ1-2	CASSLETAVGYTF
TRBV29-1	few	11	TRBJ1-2	CSVGYGNGYTF
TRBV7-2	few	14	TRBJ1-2	CASSLGTTLGGYTF
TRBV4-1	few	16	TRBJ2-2	CASSQAASGRLGELFF
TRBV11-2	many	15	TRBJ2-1	CASSLTSKGYNEQFF
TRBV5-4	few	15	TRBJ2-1	CASSLLAGMYNEQFF
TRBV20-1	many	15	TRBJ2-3	CSATKGLAVTDTQYF
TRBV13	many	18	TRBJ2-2	CASSSGLAGTPNTGELFF
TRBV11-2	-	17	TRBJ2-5	CASSQRSVFQHQETQYF
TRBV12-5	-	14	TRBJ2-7	CASGGLRGAYEQYF
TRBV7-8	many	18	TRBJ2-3	CASSYTSGRATSRDTQYF
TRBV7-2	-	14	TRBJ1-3	CAGGQTGTGNTIYF
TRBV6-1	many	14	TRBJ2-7	CASSATSIKYEQYF
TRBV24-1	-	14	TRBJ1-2	CATSDPTGSYGYTF
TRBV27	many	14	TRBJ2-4	CASTGEGLAGIQYF
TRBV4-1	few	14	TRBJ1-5	CASSKTGEGQPQHF
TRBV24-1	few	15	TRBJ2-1	CATSETGTGATEQFF
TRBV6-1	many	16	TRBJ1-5	CASSQNGTTIAQPQHF
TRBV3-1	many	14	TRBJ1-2	CASSQPGVRGGYTF
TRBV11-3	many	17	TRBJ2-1	CASSLGASGRAGDEQFF
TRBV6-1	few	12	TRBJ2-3	CASRPNTDTQYF
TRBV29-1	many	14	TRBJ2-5	CSVTGPVDKETQYF
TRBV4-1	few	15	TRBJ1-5	CASSQGRGGNQPQHF
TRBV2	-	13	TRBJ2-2	CASSEWNTGELFF
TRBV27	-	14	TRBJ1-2	CASRITGGNCGYTF
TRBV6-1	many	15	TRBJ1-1	CASSSGTGEGTEAFF
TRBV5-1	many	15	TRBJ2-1	CASSTQGQGHDEQFF
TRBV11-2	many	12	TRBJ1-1	CASSFPGAEAFF
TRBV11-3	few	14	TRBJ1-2	CASSQDRDRYGYTF
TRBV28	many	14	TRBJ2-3	CASSLVVSGDTQYF
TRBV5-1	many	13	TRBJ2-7	CASSSGSPGEQYF
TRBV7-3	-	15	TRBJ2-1	CASSRGGLGEGEQFF